The 31 T cell receptor beta chains presented below share a single source sample, sequenced in a study of cytomegalovirus exposure and HLA in healthy donors. The assay was immunoSEQ multiplex PCR, and TCRdb's table has in-frame clones only and misses some. The sample lists 150,000 to 200,000 clones, about 89% occurring once. Sequenced: PBMCs. The receptors come from a man aged 18 to 35 in good health and CMV-seropositive.

The gene calls are TRBV10-3 and TRBJ2-7, with 9 bases identical to TRBD1. Germline V gives CDR1 ENHRY, CDR2 SYGVKD. The CDR3 contains 16 residues. The V segment lost 0 bases and the J segment 5 bases; nucleotides outside the gene matches: 8. The chain's CDR3 is CAISESLGQGTHEQYF. CDR3 in DNA: TGTGCCATCAGTGAGTCCTTAGGACAGGGGACCCACGAGCAGTACTTC.

The chain links TRBV4-1 to TRBJ1-1; D is unclear. The V end lost 1 base, the J end lost 10 bases, and 7 bases lay between the germline ends. Per germline, CDR1 MGHRA and CDR2 YSYEKL. The CDR3 is made up of 11 amino acids. This CDR3 reads CASSQGGRAFF. The CDR3 DNA reads as TGCGCCAGCAGCCAAGGAGGCCGAGCTTTCTTT.

J is TRBJ2-1 and V is TRBV9; 13 bases line up with TRBD2. CDR3 length: 16 residues. J was trimmed by 8 bases and V by 4 bases; bases with no gene match: 9. The germline V gene encodes CDR1 SGDLS and CDR2 YYNGEE. Here the CDR3 DNA reads TGTGCCAGCAGCCTCCGGACTAGCGGGAGAATCTATGAGCAGTTCTTC. It specifies CASSLRTSGRIYEQFF.

The chain carries TRBV7-8 and TRBJ1-5; the D is unclear. The CDR3 has 12 amino acids. Trimming took 5 bases from V and 8 from J, leaving 10 bases between them. Looked up from germline, CDR1 is SGHVS and CDR2 is FQNEAQ. DNA of the CDR3: TGTGCCAGCAGCCGCGACACGGAGCCCCAGCATTTT. Amino acids: CASSRDTEPQHF.

This chain joins TRBV28 and TRBJ2-6; TRBD2 aligns across 7 bases. CDR1 is MDHEN and CDR2 is SYDVKM in the germline V gene. This CDR3 spans 14 amino acids. J was trimmed by 2 bases and V by 6 bases; bases with no gene match: 1. The CDR3 reads CASRSGTGANVLTF. The CDR3, as DNA: TGTGCCAGCAGAAGCGGGACTGGGGCCAACGTCCTGACTTTC.

A remark on this clone: A read error may produce the germline difference seen at one junction end. V gene TRBV6-5 combines with J gene TRBJ1-4; D might be TRBD1 (6 bases). The V gene's germline CDR1 is MNHEY and CDR2 SVGAGI. This CDR3 is built from 15 residues. The CDR3 spells CASRYSQGSSEKLFF. CDR3 bases: TGTGCCAGCAGATACTCACAGGGATCATCGGAAAAACTGTTTTTT.

The chain links TRBV19 to TRBJ1-3; possible D gene TRBD1, 5 bases. V lost 4 bases and J 7 bases, leaving 11 bases between the germline ends. Germline CDR1 LNHDA, CDR2 SQIVND (reference sequence). The CDR3 spans 13 residues. The CDR3 DNA is TGTGCCAGTAGTACCGGGCCAGGGAACACCATATATTTT. This encodes CASSTGPGNTIYF.

This rearrangement joins TRBV30 to TRBJ1-2, with 7 nucleotides matching TRBD1. The CDR3 sequence is 15 residues long. Losses at the gene ends were 4 bases for V and 5 bases for J; bases not matched to a gene: 13. Germline-derived CDR1 and CDR2 are GTSNPN and SVGIG (reference sequence). CDR3 residues: CAWIQGGRGIYGYTF. Here the CDR3 DNA reads TGTGCCTGGATCCAAGGGGGCAGGGGTATATATGGCTACACCTTC.

V is TRBV2 and J is TRBJ1-4; 7 bases line up with TRBD1. Germline trimming cut 9 bases from V and 6 bases from J; bases unmatched to any gene: 7. Looked up from germline, CDR1 is SNHLY and CDR2 is FYNNEI. The length of the CDR3 is 13 residues. The CDR3 coding sequence is TGTGCCAGTCTAGGGGGCGTGGATGAAAAACTGTTTTTT. Its translation: CASLGGVDEKLFF.

The chain combines TRBV6-6 with TRBJ1-1, with D unclear. This CDR3 is 16 amino acids long. Germline CDR1 is MNHNY and CDR2 is SVGAGI (reference sequence). The V and J ends lost 4 bases and 3 bases respectively, with 18 bases between them. CDR3 sequence: CASSSLPHFLHTEAFF. CDR3 DNA: TGTGCCAGCAGTTCCCTCCCCCACTTTCTCCACACTGAAGCTTTCTTT.

This rearrangement joins TRBV27 to TRBJ1-5, with a tentative D call TRBD1 (5 bases). This CDR3 has 15 amino acids. Germline V gene sequence: CDR1 MNHEY, CDR2 SMNVEV (reference sequence). V dropped 6 bases and J dropped 0 bases, with 12 bases sitting between them. The CDR3 DNA reads as TGTGCCAGCAGCTCCCTCGGGGGTAGCAATCAGCCCCAGCATTTT. This gives the protein CASSSLGGSNQPQHF.

This chain joins TRBV5-1 and TRBJ1-5, with TRBD1 matching over 7 bases. Germline V lookup: CDR1 SGHRS, CDR2 YFSETQ. The length of the CDR3 is 14 residues. J gave up 3 bases and V 5 bases, and 5 bases lay outside the gene matches. CDR3 loop: CASSLGTANQPQHF. The CDR3 DNA reads as TGCGCCAGCAGTTTAGGGACAGCCAATCAGCCCCAGCATTTT.

This chain joins TRBV6-1 and TRBJ1-1; 8 bases map to TRBD1. V was pared by 7 bases and J by 6 bases, with 13 bases of the junction left unmatched. Germline assignment: CDR1 MNHNS and CDR2 SASEGT. The CDR3 is made up of 15 amino acids. The CDR3 loop reads CASNLRGRKAPEAFF. CDR3 DNA sequence: TGTGCCAGCAACCTCAGGGGGCGCAAGGCCCCTGAAGCTTTCTTT.

This clone has just one count. The CDR3 spells CASSPTQAGANVLTF. CDR3 coding DNA: TGTGCCAGCAGCCCCACTCAGGCTGGGGCCAACGTCCTGACTTTC. The chain is built from TRBV4-2 and TRBJ2-6; the D is unclear. The CDR3 is made up of 15 amino acids. Germline V lookup: CDR1 LGHNA, CDR2 YNFKEQ. Trimming left V 4 bases short and J 2 bases short, with 9 bases between.

This clone was detected a few times. The chain uses TRBV18 and TRBJ1-4; D not certain. V dropped 2 bases and J dropped 3 bases, with 7 bases sitting between them. CDR1 and CDR2 from the germline V gene are KGHSH and LQKENI. The CDR3 covers 14 residues. This CDR3 reads CASSPNGANEKLFF. CDR3 in DNA: TGTGCCAGCTCACCAAACGGGGCTAATGAAAAACTGTTTTTT.

The chain joins TRBV25-1 to TRBJ2-3; 10 bases are shared with TRBD1. CDR1 is MGHDK, CDR2 SYGVNS, per germline. CDR3 length equals 15 residues. The junction had 4 bases not matched to a gene; V was cut back by 3 bases and J by 4 bases. CDR3 region: CASSDWTGGADTQYF. The DNA of the CDR3 is TGTGCCAGCAGTGACTGGACAGGGGGGGCAGATACGCAGTATTTT.

This rearrangement joins TRBV4-3 to TRBJ1-2; no reliable D call. V dropped 0 bases and J dropped 2 bases, with 13 bases sitting between them. CDR3 length equals 16 residues. Germline V CDR1 and CDR2: LGHNA, YSLEER. The CDR3 nucleotides read TGCGCCAGCAGCCAAGATGAAAACAGCCCAAACTATGGCTACACCTTC. Its protein product is CASSQDENSPNYGYTF.

This clone was observed a handful of times. The rearrangement uses TRBV19 and TRBJ1-1; D not certain. V dropped 3 bases and J dropped 4 bases, with 15 bases sitting between them. This CDR3 is built from 15 residues. Per the germline V gene, CDR1 is LNHDA and CDR2 is SQIVND (reference sequence). The CDR3 DNA sequence: TGTGCCAGTAGTATCACCCCCTTCGACACCACTGAAGCTTTCTTT. It yields the protein CASSITPFDTTEAFF.

This clone was counted once. V gene TRBV2 combines with J gene TRBJ1-2; D unclear. The CDR3 has 14 residues. V was clipped by 1 base and J by 8 bases, with 14 bases between them. Germline values: CDR1 SNHLY, CDR2 FYNNEI. The CDR3 is CASSEVDSGGGYTF. The CDR3 nucleotides are TGTGCCAGCAGTGAAGTCGACTCCGGCGGGGGCTACACCTTC.

The CDR3 protein is CATSQGWGIFGNTIYF. The CDR3 coding sequence is TGTGCCACCAGCCAAGGGTGGGGCATTTTTGGAAACACCATATATTTT. This chain uses TRBV15 with TRBJ1-3; tentatively, D is TRBD1 (5 bases). The CDR3 extends over 16 amino acids. V was trimmed by 5 bases and J by 3 bases, leaving 17 bases between them. The V gene's germline CDR1 is LNHNV and CDR2 YYDKDF (reference sequence).

This chain uses TRBV10-3 with TRBJ1-3, with D unresolved. This CDR3 is built from 12 residues. Trimming shortened V by 11 bases and J by 4 bases, and 12 bases separated the two germline ends. Germline V gene data show CDR1 as ENHRY and CDR2 as SYGVKD. The CDR3 DNA reads as TGTGCCCTTCTCGGAGGAGGAAACACCATATATTTT. Its protein is CALLGGGNTIYF.

J is TRBJ1-5 and V is TRBV6-1, with a tentative D call TRBD1 (6 bases). Trimming cost V 5 bases and J 3 bases, with 11 bases left between them. From germline, CDR1 is MNHNS and CDR2 SASEGT. The CDR3 consists of 14 residues. The CDR3 is CASSPTGLNQPQHF. The CDR3 DNA follows: TGTGCCAGCAGTCCTACAGGGCTCAATCAGCCCCAGCATTTT.

This clone has only one observation. This chain joins TRBV7-8 and TRBJ1-1, with D perhaps matching TRBD1 (5 bases). Trimming shortened V by 5 bases and J by 8 bases, and 18 bases separated the two germline ends. The CDR3 loop spans 14 amino acids. Germline CDR1 reads SGHVS; CDR2 reads FQNEAQ. The CDR3 here is CASSRPRGSVEAFF. The DNA of the CDR3 is TGTGCCAGCAGCAGACCACGGGGGTCCGTGGAAGCTTTCTTT.

The chain joins TRBV2 to TRBJ1-6; a weak D match, TRBD1 (6 bases). Germline CDR1 SNHLY, CDR2 FYNNEI. V was shortened by 6 bases and J by 6 bases, with 12 bases between the two germline ends. The CDR3 is 14 residues long. CDR3 protein: CASREGVSNSPLHF. CDR3 bases: TGTGCCAGCAGAGAGGGGGTCAGTAATTCACCCCTCCACTTT.

This chain links TRBV29-1 with TRBJ1-1; D perhaps matches TRBD1 (5 bases). Germline CDR1 reads SQVTM; CDR2 reads ANQGSEA. Trimming took 4 bases from V and 1 from J, leaving 10 bases between them. CDR3 size: 13 residues. For the CDR3, the DNA is TGCAGCGTTGTGTTAGGACAGAACACTGAAGCTTTCTTT. Its translation: CSVVLGQNTEAFF.

The chain's CDR3 is CASSQDRGAGTYEQYF. The DNA for the CDR3 is TGCGCCAGCAGCCAAGATCGGGGGGCGGGAACCTACGAGCAGTACTTC. The rearrangement links TRBV4-1 to TRBJ2-7, with a tentative D call TRBD2 (7 bases). This CDR3 spans 16 amino acids. Per germline, CDR1 MGHRA and CDR2 YSYEKL. Trimming stripped 0 bases from V and 2 bases from J, with 14 bases between.

The rearrangement joins TRBV27 to TRBJ2-1, with 8 bases identical to TRBD2. This CDR3 spans 16 amino acids. The junction had 10 bases not matched to a gene; V was cut back by 4 bases and J by 5 bases. The germline gives CDR1 MNHEY, CDR2 SMNVEV (reference sequence). The CDR3 DNA is TGTGCCAGCAGTTCCCTTTACACTAGCGGAAACAATGAGCAGTTCTTC. It codes for CASSSLYTSGNNEQFF.

The chain has TRBV9 and TRBJ2-1, with 9 bases aligning to TRBD2. The germline gives CDR1 SGDLS, CDR2 YYNGEE. The CDR3 extends over 16 amino acids. With 3 bases clipped from V and 4 bases from J, the junction kept 8 bases outside the gene matches. In nucleotides, the CDR3 is TGTGCCAGCAGCGCCCCGAGCGGGGGGACATACAATGAGCAGTTCTTC. It encodes CASSAPSGGTYNEQFF.

The chain carries TRBV28 and TRBJ2-3; unclear D gene. This CDR3 comprises 13 residues. V was shortened by 2 bases and J by 4 bases, with 7 bases between the two germline ends. Looked up from germline, CDR1 is MDHEN and CDR2 is SYDVKM. CDR3 amino acids: CASSLPTADTQYF. The CDR3 region has the DNA TGTGCCAGCAGTTTACCCACGGCAGATACGCAGTATTTT.

V and J are TRBV9 and TRBJ2-5; 8 bases fit TRBD2. There are 15 residues in the CDR3. The V gene's germline CDR1 is SGDLS and CDR2 YYNGEE. After removal of 2 bases from V and 5 bases from J, the junction contained 8 bases not matched to a gene. The DNA for the CDR3 is TGTGCCAGCAGCGTGGCGCCCGGGACTAGTGAGACCCAGTACTTC. The encoded protein is CASSVAPGTSETQYF. Using reference TRBV9 and TRBJ2-5 for the parts outside the CDR3, the full variable domain is DSGVTQTPKHLITATGQRVTLRCSPRSGDLSVYWYQQSLDQGLQFLIQYYNGEERAKGNILERFSAQQFPDLHSELNLSSLELGDSALYFCASSVAPGTSETQYFGPGTRLLVL.

CDR3 coding DNA: TGTGCCAGTAGTATTGAGTGGGAAGCTTTCTTT. Its protein is CASSIEWEAFF. This chain connects TRBV19 to TRBJ1-1; the D is unclear. With 3 bases removed from V and 8 bases from J, the gap between germline ends came to 7 bases. Germline loops: CDR1 LNHDA, CDR2 SQIVND (reference sequence). The CDR3 has 11 residues.